One sample yielded the 20 T cell receptor beta chains listed below, sequenced in a study of STAT3 mutations in large granular lymphocyte leukemia. Antigens for these TCRs are unknown. Study results and caveats: Every T-LGLL patient had at least one immunodominant TCRbeta clonotype.

The method was immunoSEQ multiplex PCR; TCRdb's version includes in-frame clones alone and lacks a portion of them. This table holds about 42,000 clones, approximately 78% found once. The sequencing input was PBMCs. The receptors originated from a human donor with T large granular lymphocyte leukemia. Some clones in this sample may be carry-over from other donors' samples.

The CDR3 sequence is CASSQTGVRETQYF. In DNA form, the CDR3 reads TGCGCCAGCAGCCAGACCGGGGTCAGGGAGACCCAGTACTTC. The V gene is TRBV4-1, the J gene TRBJ2-5; weak D call: TRBD2 (5 bases). V shed 3 bases and J shed 5 bases, with 13 bases lying between them. There are 14 residues in the CDR3. Germline V gives CDR1 MGHRA, CDR2 YSYEKL.

The chain links TRBV18 to TRBJ1-2; 7 nucleotides match TRBD1. V was pared by 3 bases and J by 4 bases, with 11 bases of the junction left unmatched. The germline V gene encodes CDR1 KGHSH and CDR2 LQKENI. This CDR3 is 16 amino acids long. The chain's CDR3 is CASSPLSTGFLYGYTF. CDR3 in DNA: TGTGCCAGCTCACCTCTTTCGACAGGGTTTCTCTATGGCTACACCTTC.

The genes are TRBV10-3 and TRBJ1-4, with D possibly being TRBD1 (5 bases). Germline V gene data show CDR1 as ENHRY and CDR2 as SYGVKD. The CDR3 sequence is 16 residues long. V lost 2 bases and J 3 bases, leaving 13 bases between the germline ends. The CDR3 sequence is CAISEAASGANEKLFF. CDR3 coding DNA: TGTGCCATCAGTGAGGCCGCATCGGGGGCTAATGAAAAACTGTTTTTT.

The V gene is TRBV2, the J gene TRBJ1-5, with a possible D match to TRBD1 (6 bases). CDR1 is SNHLY and CDR2 is FYNNEI in the germline V gene. The V end was cut by 6 bases, the J end by 1 base, with 13 bases between. This CDR3 comprises 15 residues. CDR3 in DNA: TGTGCCAGCAGAGAACGACAGGTCAGCAATCAGCCCCAGCATTTT. Encoded protein: CASRERQVSNQPQHF.

This chain links TRBV7-9 with TRBJ1-5; D is perhaps TRBD1 (6 bases). V was shortened by 3 bases and J by 11 bases, with 14 bases between the two germline ends. CDR1 is SEHNR and CDR2 is FQNEAQ in the germline V gene (reference sequence). The CDR3 has 13 amino acids. The DNA for the CDR3 is TGTGCCAGCAGCTTCGACAGGAACGGGGCCCAGCATTTT. Its protein is CASSFDRNGAQHF.

This chain joins TRBV28 and TRBJ1-4; tentative D call: TRBD1 (6 bases). Trimming cost V 6 bases and J 8 bases, with 19 bases left between them. Germline lookup yields CDR1 MDHEN and CDR2 SYDVKM. This CDR3 is built from 15 residues. CDR3 amino acids: CASSPSGRGEEKLFF. The DNA of the CDR3 is TGTGCCAGCAGCCCCTCGGGGAGGGGGGAAGAAAAACTGTTTTTT.

This chain joins TRBV6-1 and TRBJ1-2, with D unclear. Germline CDR1 reads MNHNS; CDR2 reads SASEGT. This CDR3 is 12 amino acids long. Trimming pared 5 bases from V and 3 bases from J, leaving 7 bases between. CDR3 in amino acids: CASSRIYYGYTF. DNA for the CDR3: TGTGCCAGCAGTAGAATCTACTATGGCTACACCTTC.

J is TRBJ2-2 and V is TRBV5-8; no reliable D call. This CDR3 comprises 17 residues. Looked up from germline, CDR1 is SGHTS and CDR2 is YDEGEE. V shed 2 bases and J shed 0 bases, with 14 bases lying between them. CDR3 region: CASSFARTLPNTGELFF. The CDR3 region has the DNA TGTGCCAGCAGCTTTGCCAGGACCCTACCGAACACCGGGGAGCTGTTTTTT.

The chain couples TRBV10-3 to TRBJ1-6, with no clear D. The germline V gene has CDR1 ENHRY and CDR2 SYGVKD. V dropped 11 bases and J dropped 0 bases, with 26 bases sitting between them. The CDR3 is 19 residues long. The CDR3 DNA sequence: TGTGCCGTACGAGGCGAAACTCGAAGACACAGCTCCTATAATTCACCCCTCCACTTT. This encodes CAVRGETRRHSSYNSPLHF.

In the case of this clone: One junction end does not reproduce the germline sequence, and a read error may be involved. This chain joins TRBV7-2 and TRBJ2-7; no clear D. From germline, CDR1 is SGHTA and CDR2 FQGNSA. The CDR3 has 12 amino acids. The CDR3 DNA sequence: TGTGCCAGCAGTTTAGGAGTCTACGAGCAGTACTTC. Translated, it gives CASSLGVYEQYF.

About this clone: The junction does not match germline at one end; this may be a read error. The chain employs TRBV18 and TRBJ2-7; TRBD1 agrees at 7 bases. The V gene's germline CDR1 is KGHSH and CDR2 LQKENI. The CDR3 loop spans 12 amino acids. CDR3 loop: CASSPRQGEYTF. The CDR3 DNA is TGTGCCAGCTCACCAAGACAGGGCGAGTATACATTC.

The rearrangement links TRBV11-3 to TRBJ2-1; TRBD2 matches 9 bases. V gave up 4 bases and J gave up 2 bases; unmatched junction bases: 9. Germline V lookup: CDR1 SGHNT, CDR2 YENEEA. This CDR3 region has 17 residues. This chain's CDR3 is CASSSRGGGEAYNEQFF. In DNA, the CDR3 is TGTGCCAGCAGCTCGAGAGGCGGGGGGGAAGCCTACAATGAGCAGTTCTTC.

This clone was seen only once. The J gene is TRBJ2-1, the V gene TRBV10-2, with 7 bases aligning to TRBD2. The CDR3 length is 14 residues. The V segment lost 8 bases and the J segment 9 bases; nucleotides outside the gene matches: 13. The V gene's germline CDR1 is WSHSY and CDR2 SAAADI. The CDR3 here is CASGQRGSFVEQFF. CDR3 nucleotide sequence: TGCGCCAGCGGTCAGCGGGGTTCGTTCGTTGAGCAGTTCTTC.

This clone occurred once. The rearrangement uses TRBV7-2 and TRBJ1-1; TRBD1 might be the D (6 bases). Germline CDR1 SGHTA, CDR2 FQGNSA. Trimming pared 1 base from V and 1 base from J, leaving 7 bases between. The CDR3 extends over 14 amino acids. The CDR3 DNA reads as TGTGCCAGCAGCTTAGGAGGGGGGAACACTGAAGCTTTCTTT. It encodes CASSLGGGNTEAFF.

There are a few counts of this clone. The V and J genes are TRBV6-6 and TRBJ1-1; possibly TRBD1 for D (5 bases). V gave up 5 bases and J gave up 4 bases, with 20 bases separating them. Germline CDR1 is MNHNY and CDR2 is SVGAGI (reference sequence). The CDR3 has 16 residues. The CDR3 DNA follows: TGTGCCAGCAGTCAGAGGAGATCCAAGGGGAGCACTGAAGCTTTCTTT. This translates into CASSQRRSKGSTEAFF.

The chain uses TRBV6-5 and TRBJ2-1; 9 bases are a match to TRBD2. CDR1 and CDR2 (germline): MNHEY, SVGAGI. With V trimmed by 1 base and J by 5 bases, 6 bases remained unmatched. CDR3 length: 16 amino acids. The CDR3 sequence: CASSYWLAGPDNEQFF. CDR3 DNA sequence: TGTGCCAGCAGTTACTGGCTAGCGGGGCCTGACAATGAGCAGTTCTTC.

The genes are TRBV27 and TRBJ2-5; D ambiguous. This CDR3 contains 14 residues. V lost 5 bases to trimming and J lost 1 base, with 11 bases between them. Germline-derived CDR1 and CDR2 are MNHEY and SMNVEV (reference sequence). The CDR3 region is CASSTTALQETQYF. CDR3 nucleotides: TGTGCCAGCAGTACTACCGCCCTCCAAGAGACCCAGTACTTC.

The chain links TRBV13 to TRBJ1-3, with a possible D match to TRBD1 (6 bases). The CDR3 is made up of 18 amino acids. Germline lookup yields CDR1 PRHDT and CDR2 FYEKMQ (reference sequence). V lost 1 base, J lost 0 bases, and 16 bases lay in between. For the CDR3, the DNA is TGTGCCAGCAGCTTAGACGACTATCAGGGGAGCTCTGGAAACACCATATATTTT. Protein product: CASSLDDYQGSSGNTIYF.

The chain uses TRBV6-6 and TRBJ2-7; TRBD2 aligns across 9 bases. Germline V gives CDR1 MNHNY, CDR2 SVGAGI (reference sequence). Trimming took 6 bases from V and 7 from J; bases not matched to a gene: 10. The CDR3 extends over 14 amino acids. CDR3 coding DNA: TGTGCCAGCAGGTCAGCGGGGGGTTTGGAGGAGCAGTACTTC. It yields the protein CASRSAGGLEEQYF.

V and J are TRBV6-6 and TRBJ1-2; D may be TRBD1 (6 bases). V lost 5 bases, J lost 3 bases, and 10 bases lay in between. The length of the CDR3 is 13 residues. CDR1 MNHNY and CDR2 SVGAGI come from the germline V gene (reference sequence). The DNA for the CDR3 is TGTGCCAGCAGTCGACAGGAAGACTATGGCTACACCTTC. Amino acids: CASSRQEDYGYTF.